This T cell receptor beta chain was sequenced during a study of shared clonotypes between healthy human individuals. Study findings and constraints: In a handful of donors, around 4.8% of naive CD4 clonotypes appeared in common. A generally larger estimated richness was seen in naive subsets than in memory subsets. Sorted-subset sequencing, rarefaction showed, was incomplete despite large depth.

Libraries were prepared by immunoSEQ multiplex PCR; TCRdb keeps only in-frame clonotypes and omits some of them. In the table there are roughly 700,000 clones, around 90% of which are singletons. In the case of this clone: The antigen remains unidentified.

From germline, CDR1 is MDHEN and CDR2 SYDVKM. V was clipped by 6 bases and J by 4 bases, with 19 bases between them. This CDR3 region has 16 residues. The source material was memory CD8+ T cells from PBMCs. Subset specified: CD45RO+ cells pooled with CCR7-negative TemRA cells. The chain carries TRBV28 and TRBJ1-3; possible D gene TRBD1, 6 bases. This clonotype was sampled from a man between 18 and 35 years old in good health. Some clones in this sample may be carry-over from other donors' samples. The CDR3 loop reads CASSPHPGAGGNTIYF. The CDR3 DNA reads TGTGCCAGCAGCCCACACCCAGGGGCGGGGGGAAACACCATATATTTT.